Listed below are T cell receptor beta chains from one sample, sequenced in a study of blood T cell repertoires in COVID-19. The repertoire was sequenced with immunoSEQ multiplex PCR; TCRdb's copy has only in-frame clones and lacks some. The sample consists of under 300,000 clones, over 75% of them appearing once. Sequencing was done on a sample of peripheral blood. These receptor sequences come from a human donor in a cohort sampled during active COVID-19. CDR3s include the opening cysteine and the closing phenylalanine or tryptophan. Fields, in order: V gene, clone size, CDR3 length, D gene, J gene, CDR3 DNA, CDR3 protein. A D gene is named only where the DNA matches it firmly. Size values are once, few and many counts, or a class for expanded clones, and some rows have none.

v_call: TRBV4-3; clone_size: few; cdr3_length: 16; d_call: -; j_call: TRBJ1-5; cdr3_nt: TGCGCCAGCAGCCAAGATTTGTGGAGCCACCATCAGCCCCAGCATTTT; cdr3_aa: CASSQDLWSHHQPQHF
v_call: TRBV2; clone_size: -; cdr3_length: 15; d_call: -; j_call: TRBJ1-6; cdr3_nt: TGTGCCAGCAGTGAAAGAACAGGCGGCGGATCACCCCTCCACTTT; cdr3_aa: CASSERTGGGSPLHF
v_call: TRBV2; clone_size: -; cdr3_length: 15; d_call: -; j_call: TRBJ2-5; cdr3_nt: TGTGCCACCGGGGGAGCGGTTGAATTACAAGAGACCCAGTACTTC; cdr3_aa: CATGGAVELQETQYF
v_call: TRBV6-1; clone_size: once; cdr3_length: 14; d_call: -; j_call: TRBJ2-7; cdr3_nt: TGTGCCAGCAGTGAACAAGGCAGGGGCTACGAGCAGTACTTC; cdr3_aa: CASSEQGRGYEQYF
v_call: TRBV30; clone_size: few; cdr3_length: 13; d_call: -; j_call: TRBJ1-5; cdr3_nt: TGTGCCTGGAGTGTTGCGGTGGATCAGCCCCAGCATTTT; cdr3_aa: CAWSVAVDQPQHF
v_call: TRBV7-2; clone_size: -; cdr3_length: 16; d_call: TRBD2; j_call: TRBJ2-7; cdr3_nt: TGTGCCAGCAGCCGCGGGGGAGGCGGGAGGGGTTACGAGCAGTACTTC; cdr3_aa: CASSRGGGGRGYEQYF
v_call: TRBV3-1/TRBV3-2; clone_size: -; cdr3_length: 13; d_call: -; j_call: TRBJ1-2; cdr3_nt: TGTGCCAGCAGCCACCCCACAGGATCCGGCTACACCTTC; cdr3_aa: CASSHPTGSGYTF
v_call: TRBV18; clone_size: once; cdr3_length: 16; d_call: -; j_call: TRBJ2-7; cdr3_nt: TGTGCCAGCTCAACTACCGGGACTTACAGCTCCTACGAGCAGTACTTC; cdr3_aa: CASSTTGTYSSYEQYF
v_call: TRBV12-3/TRBV12-4; clone_size: -; cdr3_length: 13; d_call: -; j_call: TRBJ2-3; cdr3_nt: -; cdr3_aa: CASSSSAGDTQYF
v_call: TRBV3-1/TRBV3-2; clone_size: -; cdr3_length: 14; d_call: -; j_call: TRBJ1-6; cdr3_nt: TGTGCCAGCAGGCAGGGCCCGCCAAATTCACCCCTCCACTTT; cdr3_aa: CASRQGPPNSPLHF
v_call: TRBV24-1; clone_size: -; cdr3_length: 13; d_call: -; j_call: TRBJ1-1; cdr3_nt: TGTGCCACCAGGGGAGAGTTGAACACTGAAGCTTTCTTT; cdr3_aa: CATRGELNTEAFF